One and the same sample provided the 12 T cell receptor beta chains below, sequenced in a study of prognosis after radiotherapy for stage I lung cancer. Two-round multiplex PCR amplified TCR beta CDR3 from genomic DNA. The first PCR round targeted every TRBV and TRBJ gene with specific primers. TCRdb fed the multiplex PCR reads into MiXCR, producing one record per CDR3 protein. The sample records approximately 35,000 distinct CDR3 sequences, around 34% being singletons. The specimen comprised PBMCs, sampled before or after stereotactic body radiation therapy (not recorded which). All receptors come from a donor aged 50 or older with non-small cell lung cancer.

This clonotype occurred many times. The J gene is TRBJ1-1, the V gene TRBV12-3 or TRBV12-4; D unresolved. The germline V and J ends were trimmed by 7 bases and 1 base, with 16 bases remaining between them. The CDR3 sequence is 15 residues long. The CDR3: CASTLSMDGNTEAFF. The CDR3, as DNA: TGTGCCAGCACCCTTTCGATGGACGGGAACACTGAAGCTTTCTTT.

This clonotype was seen many times. This chain joins TRBV6-1 and TRBJ1-2; maybe TRBD1 (5 bases). The CDR3 is 14 residues long. Germline V lookup: CDR1 MNHNS, CDR2 SASEGT. V was cut by 7 bases and J by 4 bases, with 16 bases left in between. The CDR3 is CASTSDRQSYGYTF. Written as DNA, the CDR3 is TGTGCCAGCACCTCGGATCGACAGTCCTATGGCTACACCTTC.

In this sample, this clonotype turned up many times. The rearrangement joins TRBV6-1 to TRBJ2-5; tentatively, D is TRBD2 (6 bases). The CDR3 is 15 amino acids. V lost 10 bases to trimming and J lost 2 bases, with 20 bases between them. Looked up from germline, CDR1 is MNHNS and CDR2 is SASEGT. CDR3 amino acids: CATSENRGWQETQYF. CDR3 DNA sequence: TGTGCCACCTCTGAAAACCGGGGGTGGCAAGAGACCCAGTACTTC.

This clonotype has at least ten counts. The CDR3 nucleotides read TGTGCCAGTAGTTCAAGGGGGTCTGGAAACACCATATATTTT. Protein product: CASSSRGSGNTIYF. The V gene is TRBV19, the J gene TRBJ1-3; maybe TRBD1 (6 bases). Per the germline V gene, CDR1 is LNHDA and CDR2 is SQIVND (reference sequence). V was trimmed by 5 bases and J by 1 base, leaving 9 bases between them. The CDR3 runs 14 residues.

The chain has TRBV10-3 and TRBJ2-1; 12 bases agree with TRBD2. The germline V gene has CDR1 ENHRY and CDR2 SYGVKD. V gave up 10 bases and J gave up 7 bases; unmatched junction bases: 17. The CDR3 is made up of 17 amino acids. The CDR3 sequence: CATSPGLAGGPRNEQFF. The CDR3 coding sequence is TGTGCCACCTCCCCGGGGCTAGCGGGAGGGCCACGGAATGAGCAGTTCTTC.

This clonotype was recorded only once. The junction departs from germline at one end; a sequencing error may be responsible. CDR3 nucleotide sequence: TGCAGTGCCAGCGTACAGTGGGAAATCGGTGAGCAGTTCTTT. It is translated as CSASVQWEIGEQFF. This sequence joins TRBV20-1 and TRBJ2-1; D unclear. The CDR3 contains 14 residues. CDR1 DFQATT and CDR2 SNEGSKA come from the germline V gene (reference sequence).

This clonotype was observed at least ten times. J is TRBJ1-1 and V is TRBV5-1; D is unclear. The germline V gene encodes CDR1 SGHRS and CDR2 YFSETQ. This CDR3 is 13 amino acids long. Trimming removed 2 bases from V and 4 bases from J, with 9 bases in between. For the CDR3, the DNA is TGCGCCAGCAGCTTTGGATTTAGCACTGAAGCTTTCTTT. As protein: CASSFGFSTEAFF. Complete variable domain (other parts from reference TRBV5-1 and TRBJ1-1): KAGVTQTPRYLIKTRGQQVTLSCSPISGHRSVSWYQQTPGQGLQFLFEYFSETQRNKGNFPGRFSGRQFSNSRSEMNVSTLELGDSALYLCASSFGFSTEAFFGQGTRLTVV.

This rearrangement joins TRBV6-1 to TRBJ2-7; 7 positions match TRBD1. CDR1 is MNHNS, CDR2 SASEGT, per germline. This CDR3 comprises 15 residues. The V gene end was trimmed by 5 bases and the J gene end by 5 bases; junction bases not matched to a gene: 12. CDR3 nucleotide sequence: TGTGCCAGCAGTCCCCTTGACAGGGTCTTGAACGAGCAGTACTTC. Translated: CASSPLDRVLNEQYF.

This clonotype was recorded at least ten times. The rearrangement joins TRBV19 to TRBJ2-2, with D maybe TRBD1 (5 bases). From germline, CDR1 is LNHDA and CDR2 SQIVND (reference sequence). Deletions cut 3 bases from V and 3 bases from J, with 11 bases between. This CDR3 spans 15 amino acids. The CDR3 nucleotides are TGTGCCAGTAGTATTTTAGGGGCGTACACCGGGGAGCTGTTTTTT. As protein: CASSILGAYTGELFF.

J is TRBJ2-1 and V is TRBV6-2 or TRBV6-3, with TRBD2 as a possible D gene (5 bases). V lost 4 bases and J lost 3, with 13 bases in between. The CDR3 contains 15 residues. Germline V gives CDR1 MNHEY, CDR2 SVGEGT. The DNA for the CDR3 is TGTGCCAGCAGTTCTCTCCAGCGGAACTACAATGAGCAGTTCTTC. Translation gives CASSSLQRNYNEQFF.

This clonotype was recorded many times. This sequence joins TRBV6-2 or TRBV6-3 and TRBJ1-6; D might be TRBD1 (6 bases). The V gene's germline CDR1 is MNHEY and CDR2 SVGEGT. This CDR3 has 15 amino acids. The ends were cut back, 0 bases at V and 8 bases at J, with 11 bases in the middle. In DNA form, the CDR3 reads TGTGCCAGCAGTTACTCGTACAGGGAGGATTCACCCCTCCACTTT. It encodes CASSYSYREDSPLHF.

This clonotype was picked up many times. V gene TRBV28 combines with J gene TRBJ2-3, with D tentatively TRBD2 (7 bases). The length of the CDR3 is 13 residues. Germline CDR1 MDHEN, CDR2 SYDVKM. V shed 9 bases and J shed 0 bases, with 10 bases lying between them. The CDR3 nucleotides read TGTGCCAGTGCGGGGGCTAGCACAGATACGCAGTATTTT. It encodes CASAGASTDTQYF.